The 18 T cell receptor beta chains given below trace back to one sample, sequenced in a study of OX40 agonist ivuxolimab in advanced cancers. Method: immunoSEQ multiplex PCR; TCRdb's copy keeps in-frame clones and lacks some. The sample lists 50,000 to 75,000 clones, less than 90% occurring once. Sequenced here: CD4+ or CD8+ T cells sorted from blood, sampled in a trial of the OX40 agonist ivuxolimab. The receptor set was obtained from an adult with an advanced solid tumor such as melanoma, head and neck, liver or kidney cancer.

The V and J genes are TRBV18 and TRBJ2-4; 10 bases are shared with TRBD1. With V trimmed by 3 bases and J by 6 bases, 5 bases remained unmatched. This CDR3 has 15 residues. Germline V gene sequence: CDR1 KGHSH, CDR2 LQKENI. The CDR3 is CASSPATGGINIQYF. The CDR3 DNA follows: TGTGCCAGCTCACCGGCGACAGGGGGCATAAACATTCAGTACTTC.

The chain couples TRBV14 to TRBJ1-5; 8 bases map to TRBD1. This CDR3 is 14 amino acids long. The trim removed 4 bases at V and 5 bases at J, leaving 4 bases unmatched. Germline CDR1 is SGHDN and CDR2 is FVKESK. The CDR3 protein is CASSRTGRDQPQHF. The CDR3 DNA reads as TGTGCCAGCAGCCGGACAGGGAGAGATCAGCCCCAGCATTTT.

The count of this clone is one. CDR3 DNA: TGTGCCAGCATCAAGGGTTTGAACACCGGGGAGCTGTTTTTT. The encoded protein is CASIKGLNTGELFF. The rearrangement joins TRBV2 to TRBJ2-2; unclear D gene. The CDR3 covers 14 residues. Trimming stripped 7 bases from V and 1 base from J, with 10 bases between. Germline V gives CDR1 SNHLY, CDR2 FYNNEI.

The V and J genes are TRBV14 and TRBJ2-7, with 10 bases fitting TRBD2. This CDR3 comprises 18 residues. Trimming took 1 base from V and 4 from J; bases not matched to a gene: 13. Germline V lookup: CDR1 SGHDN, CDR2 FVKESK. Here the CDR3 DNA reads TGTGCCAGCAGCCAAGGCCGACGGGGGATTAGCGGGAGGTACGAGCAGTACTTC. This translates into CASSQGRRGISGRYEQYF.

This clone occurred a few times. The chain couples TRBV19 to TRBJ1-4, with 12 bases lining up with TRBD1. This CDR3 has 16 amino acids. The trim removed 5 bases at V and 10 bases at J, leaving 11 bases unmatched. Per the germline V gene, CDR1 is LNHDA and CDR2 is SQIVND (reference sequence). CDR3 protein: CASSPGTGGTRGKLFF. In DNA, the CDR3 is TGTGCCAGTAGTCCCGGGACAGGGGGCACCCGAGGAAAACTGTTTTTT.

J is TRBJ1-6 and V is TRBV5-8; 9 nucleotides match TRBD1. The CDR3 runs to 17 residues. V lost 4 bases, J lost 5 bases, and 10 bases stayed unmatched. In germline, CDR1 is SGHTS, CDR2 YDEGEE. This chain's CDR3 is CASSDERTGVNNSPLHF. The CDR3 nucleotides are TGTGCCAGCAGCGATGAAAGGACAGGGGTGAATAATTCACCCCTCCACTTT.

This clone was observed a few times. At the DNA level, this CDR3 is encoded by other sequences in the same sample as well. The CDR3 bases are TGTGCCAGCTCACCGGGCACTGAAGCTTTCTTT. It codes for CASSPGTEAFF. The chain employs TRBV18 and TRBJ1-1; D uncertain. The CDR3 runs to 11 residues. The V gene lost 3 bases and the J gene lost 4 bases, with 3 bases spanning the gap. CDR1 KGHSH and CDR2 LQKENI come from the germline V gene.

The chain combines TRBV27 with TRBJ1-2, with D maybe TRBD1 (6 bases). V lost 2 bases, J lost 4 bases, and 14 bases lay in between. CDR3 size: 15 residues. CDR1 MNHEY and CDR2 SMNVEV come from the germline V gene (reference sequence). CDR3 coding DNA: TGTGCCAGCAGTTTAAAATTAGGGACATCCTATGGCTACACCTTC. Protein sequence: CASSLKLGTSYGYTF.

The rearrangement links TRBV9 to TRBJ2-1; 12 bases fit TRBD2. This CDR3 region has 15 residues. J lost 6 bases, V lost 0 bases, and 1 base had no gene match. Per germline, CDR1 SGDLS and CDR2 YYNGEE. CDR3 DNA: TGTGCCAGCAGCGTAGCTAGCGGGAGGGCCAATGAGCAGTTCTTC. It translates to CASSVASGRANEQFF.

The DNA of the CDR3 is TGCGCCAGCAGCCAAGTTGGCGGGTACCCGTCGGACAATGAGCAGTTCTTC. This translates into CASSQVGGYPSDNEQFF. The chain is built from TRBV4-3 and TRBJ2-1; D may be TRBD2 (5 bases). V dropped 1 base and J dropped 5 bases, with 18 bases sitting between them. The CDR3 is 17 amino acids. Germline CDR1 is LGHNA and CDR2 is YSLEER.

This chain connects TRBV7-2 to TRBJ1-6; 10 bases map to TRBD1. Germline CDR1 reads SGHTA; CDR2 reads FQGNSA. After removal of 5 bases from V and 9 bases from J, the junction contained 10 bases not matched to a gene. This CDR3 is built from 16 residues. The CDR3 DNA is TGTGCCAGCAGCCTAATTGGACAGGGGGAGGGTTCACCCCTCCACTTT. It encodes CASSLIGQGEGSPLHF.

A single count supports this clone. The chain joins TRBV19 to TRBJ1-4; 7 bases map to TRBD1. This CDR3 region has 15 residues. Germline V CDR1 and CDR2: LNHDA, SQIVND (reference sequence). Unmatched junction bases numbered 5, after V lost 4 bases and J lost 3 bases. CDR3 bases: TGTGCCAGTAGTACCGACAGGGCGCCTAATGAAAAACTGTTTTTT. It translates to CASSTDRAPNEKLFF. Filled out from reference TRBV19 and TRBJ1-4, the complete variable domain reads DGGITQSPKYLFRKEGQNVTLSCEQNLNHDAMYWYRQDPGQGLRLIYYSQIVNDFQKGDIAEGYSVSREKKESFPLTVTSAQKNPTAFYLCASSTDRAPNEKLFFGSGTQLSVL.

This sequence joins TRBV9 and TRBJ1-4, with D tentatively TRBD1 (6 bases). The V and J ends lost 6 bases and 8 bases respectively, with 23 bases between them. Germline V gene data show CDR1 as SGDLS and CDR2 as YYNGEE. The length of the CDR3 is 16 residues. As DNA, the CDR3 is TGTGCCAGCACCGTCGGGGTAGGGGGGGCGGCGGAAAAACTGTTTTTT. The encoded protein is CASTVGVGGAAEKLFF.

CDR3: CASSPPRGNTGELFF. Here the CDR3 DNA reads TGTGCCAGCTCACCACCCAGGGGTAACACCGGGGAGCTGTTTTTT. V usage is TRBV18 and J usage is TRBJ2-2; the D gene is possibly TRBD1 (6 bases). CDR1 and CDR2 from the germline V gene are KGHSH and LQKENI. With 0 bases removed from V and 2 bases from J, the gap between germline ends came to 7 bases. The CDR3 totals 15 residues. The full variable domain, rest sourced from reference TRBV18 and TRBJ2-2, is NAGVMQNPRHLVRRRGQEARLRCSPMKGHSHVYWYRQLPEEGLKFMVYLQKENIIDESGMPKERFSAEFPKEGPSILRIQQVVRGDSAAYFCASSPPRGNTGELFFGEGSRLTVL.

The gene calls are TRBV11-2 and TRBJ1-2; a weak D match, TRBD1 (6 bases). The germline V gene has CDR1 SGHAT and CDR2 FQNNGV. V was shortened by 5 bases and J by 6 bases, with 13 bases between the two germline ends. The CDR3 runs to 13 residues. The CDR3: CASSPDRTNGYTF. The CDR3 region has the DNA TGTGCCAGCAGCCCGGACAGAACTAATGGCTACACCTTC. Together with reference TRBV11-2 and TRBJ1-2, the CDR3 gives the full variable domain: EAGVAQSPRYKIIEKRQSVAFWCNPISGHATLYWYQQILGQGPKLLIQFQNNGVVDDSQLPKDRFSAERLKGVDSTLKIQPAKLEDSAVYLCASSPDRTNGYTFGSGTRLTVV.

This clone has only one observation. CDR3 loop: CASRTSGQMNTEAFF. DNA for the CDR3: TGTGCCAGTAGAACCTCGGGACAGATGAACACTGAAGCTTTCTTT. The chain is built from TRBV19 and TRBJ1-1; 7 nucleotides match TRBD1. V was pared by 6 bases and J by 0 bases, with 7 bases of the junction left unmatched. The germline V gene has CDR1 LNHDA and CDR2 SQIVND (reference sequence). The CDR3 covers 15 residues.

The V gene is TRBV7-9, the J gene TRBJ1-5; 7 bases fit TRBD1. Trimming took 5 bases from V and 6 from J; bases not matched to a gene: 10. The CDR3 contains 15 residues. Per the germline V gene, CDR1 is SEHNR and CDR2 is FQNEAQ (reference sequence). CDR3 residues: CASSATGVVRQPQHF. The CDR3 DNA follows: TGTGCCAGCAGCGCCACAGGGGTCGTTCGTCAGCCCCAGCATTTT. Full variable domain (rest looked up from reference TRBV7-9 and TRBJ1-5): DTGVSQNPRHKITKRGQNVTFRCDPISEHNRLYWYRQTLGQGPEFLTYFQNEAQLEKSRLLSDRFSAERPKGSFSTLEIQRTEQGDSAMYLCASSATGVVRQPQHFGDGTRLSIL.

V gene TRBV4-3 combines with J gene TRBJ2-5; no clear D. The CDR3 sequence is 13 residues long. The germline CDR1 and CDR2 sequences are LGHNA and YSLEER. V was cut by 4 bases and J by 4 bases, with 10 bases left in between. CDR3 nucleotide sequence: TGCGCCAGCAGCCCCGCCCGACTAGAGACCCAGTACTTC. Its protein product is CASSPARLETQYF.